Listed below are T cell receptor beta chains from one sample, sequenced in a study of CD8 T cells in Susac syndrome. TCRdb ran MiXCR on the immunoSEQ multiplex PCR reads and lists one entry per CDR3 protein. The sample yields 71,000 or so distinct CDR3 sequences, 85% to 95% seen once. Sample: CD4+ T cells from PBMCs. The receptors stem from a human donor with Susac syndrome. Both conserved end residues are part of each CDR3. The D gene is left open where the match is weak. Some rows have no size entry. The others give once, few or many, or a class for an expanded clone.

d_gene: TRBD1; v_gene: TRBV13; abundance: NA; j_gene: TRBJ1-4; CDR3nt: TGTGCCAGCAGCTTGTGGCAGGGGGCGAGTAATGAAAAACTGTTTTTT; CDR3aa: CASSLWQGASNEKLFF
d_gene: NA; v_gene: TRBV30; abundance: once; j_gene: TRBJ1-1; CDR3nt: TGTGCCTGGAACGGATTCACTGAAGCTTTCTTT; CDR3aa: CAWNGFTEAFF
d_gene: NA; v_gene: TRBV7-8; abundance: NA; j_gene: TRBJ1-6; CDR3nt: TGTGCCAGCAGCCTCAGGGGCCTCCTACCCCTCCACTTT; CDR3aa: CASSLRGLLPLHF
d_gene: NA; v_gene: TRBV20-1; abundance: NA; j_gene: TRBJ2-1; CDR3nt: TGCAGTGCTAGGACCTCGGGGAGCTACAATGAGCAGTTCTTC; CDR3aa: CSARTSGSYNEQFF
d_gene: NA; v_gene: TRBV6-1; abundance: NA; j_gene: TRBJ1-2; CDR3nt: TGTGCCAGCAGTTCCGGGACCCGTCTCGACTACACCTTC; CDR3aa: CASSSGTRLDYTF
d_gene: TRBD1; v_gene: TRBV5-6; abundance: NA; j_gene: TRBJ2-7; CDR3nt: TGTGCCAGCAGCTTGAGGGGACAGGGGAATGAGCAGTACTTC; CDR3aa: CASSLRGQGNEQYF
d_gene: NA; v_gene: TRBV6-2/TRBV6-3; abundance: NA; j_gene: TRBJ2-3; CDR3nt: TGTGCCAGCAGTTACGAAGACCCGGGGACTCATACGCAGTATTTT; CDR3aa: CASSYEDPGTHTQYF
d_gene: TRBD2; v_gene: TRBV20-1; abundance: NA; j_gene: TRBJ2-4; CDR3nt: TGCAGTGCTCGATGGACTAGCGGGGGGCCAGCCAAAAACATTCAGTACTTC; CDR3aa: CSARWTSGGPAKNIQYF
d_gene: NA; v_gene: TRBV19; abundance: NA; j_gene: TRBJ2-5; CDR3nt: TGTGCCAGTAGTATCGGCGGGACAAGGAGGCAGACCCAGTACTTC; CDR3aa: CASSIGGTRRQTQYF
d_gene: NA; v_gene: TRBV7-9; abundance: once; j_gene: TRBJ2-6; CDR3nt: TGTGCCAGCAGGTCTTTGGGGCAGGTTGGGGCCAACGTCCTGACTTTC; CDR3aa: CASRSLGQVGANVLTF
d_gene: NA; v_gene: TRBV6-5; abundance: NA; j_gene: TRBJ1-5; CDR3nt: TGTGCCAGCAGACCGGGACCTAGCAATCAGCCCCAGCATTTT; CDR3aa: CASRPGPSNQPQHF